The 19 T cell receptor beta chains below all came from one sample that was sequenced in a study of cytomegalovirus exposure and HLA in healthy donors. The primer mix had 60 Vbeta and 13 Jbeta primers. Generated by immunoSEQ multiplex PCR, the TCRdb table keeps only in-frame clones and is missing some. The sample holds around 90,000 clones, under 85% seen once. Material for sequencing was PBMCs. These receptors all come from a man aged 25 to 40 in good health and CMV-seronegative.

On this clone: Other DNA sequences in the same sample also yield this CDR3. The CDR3 nucleotides are TGTGCCAGCAAAGTTTCCGGGACAGGGGCTTCACCCCTCCACTTT. Its protein product is CASKVSGTGASPLHF. The V gene is TRBV2, the J gene TRBJ1-6; the match to TRBD1 covers 10 bases. Germline loops: CDR1 SNHLY, CDR2 FYNNEI. Unmatched junction bases numbered 9, after V lost 7 bases and J lost 9 bases. The CDR3 loop spans 15 amino acids.

The V and J genes are TRBV19 and TRBJ1-3, with a weak D call TRBD1 (6 bases). CDR1 LNHDA and CDR2 SQIVND come from the germline V gene (reference sequence). The CDR3 is made up of 15 amino acids. Here the CDR3 reads CAIRDTDLSGNTIYF. CDR3 coding DNA: TGTGCGATCCGGGACACGGACCTCTCTGGAAACACCATATATTTT.

The J gene is TRBJ1-2, the V gene TRBV30, with D uncertain. Germline-derived CDR1 and CDR2 are GTSNPN and SVGIG (reference sequence). This CDR3 has 16 residues. Trimming stripped 0 bases from V and 2 bases from J, with 16 bases between. CDR3 protein: CAWSVLERRRNYGYTF. The DNA for the CDR3 is TGTGCCTGGAGTGTCTTGGAGCGCCGAAGGAACTATGGCTACACCTTC. The whole variable domain, remainder taken from reference TRBV30 and TRBJ1-2, is SQTIHQWPATLVQPVGSPLSLECTVEGTSNPNLYWYRQAAGRGLQLLFYSVGIGQISSEVPQNLSASRPQDRQFILSSKKLLLSDSGFYLCAWSVLERRRNYGYTFGSGTRLTVV.

This chain joins TRBV19 and TRBJ1-1; 7 nucleotides agree with TRBD1. Trimming cost V 3 bases and J 4 bases; bases outside gene matches: 5. Looked up from germline, CDR1 is LNHDA and CDR2 is SQIVND (reference sequence). The CDR3 has 14 residues. Here the CDR3 DNA reads TGTGCCAGTAGTATTCTCTCAGGGGGCACTGAAGCTTTCTTT. Translated, it gives CASSILSGGTEAFF. Supplemented by reference TRBV19 and TRBJ1-1, the full variable domain reads DGGITQSPKYLFRKEGQNVTLSCEQNLNHDAMYWYRQDPGQGLRLIYYSQIVNDFQKGDIAEGYSVSREKKESFPLTVTSAQKNPTAFYLCASSILSGGTEAFFGQGTRLTVV.

V usage is TRBV18 and J usage is TRBJ2-7; D perhaps matches TRBD1 (5 bases). This CDR3 contains 15 residues. CDR1 KGHSH and CDR2 LQKENI come from the germline V gene. Trimming took 0 bases from V and 0 from J, leaving 9 bases between them. Here the CDR3 DNA reads TGTGCCAGCTCACCACCTGGACACTTCTCCTACGAGCAGTACTTC. Amino acid sequence: CASSPPGHFSYEQYF.

The chain recombines TRBV7-9 with TRBJ2-3; 9 bases line up with TRBD2. V dropped 10 bases and J dropped 0; count of bases not matched to a gene: 8. This CDR3 region has 15 residues. Germline CDR1 and CDR2: SEHNR and FQNEAQ (reference sequence). CDR3 residues: CATAGGTSSTDTQYF. Written as DNA, the CDR3 is TGTGCCACCGCGGGGGGGACGTCGAGCACAGATACGCAGTATTTT.

The V and J genes are TRBV15 and TRBJ1-3, with D maybe TRBD1 (5 bases). This CDR3 is 16 amino acids long. Between the trimmed V and J ends, which lost 1 base and 6 bases, there was a span of 16 bases. Germline V CDR1 and CDR2: LNHNV, YYDKDF (reference sequence). CDR3 residues: CATSRGGLSGANTIYF. As DNA, the CDR3 is TGTGCCACCAGCAGAGGGGGACTAAGCGGGGCAAACACCATATATTTT.

The chain couples TRBV7-2 to TRBJ2-1; 8 positions match TRBD1. The CDR3 runs 14 residues. Per the germline V gene, CDR1 is SGHTA and CDR2 is FQGNSA. Losses at the gene ends were 6 bases for V and 8 bases for J; bases not matched to a gene: 9. CDR3 in amino acids: CASRRDRRVDEQFF. Written as DNA, the CDR3 is TGTGCCAGCAGGCGGGACAGGCGGGTAGATGAGCAGTTCTTC.

This clone occurred a few times. The J gene is TRBJ1-6, the V gene TRBV6-6; 10 bases are a match to TRBD1. The CDR3 covers 15 residues. V shed 6 bases, J shed 10 bases, and the junction held 9 bases outside the gene matches. Germline values: CDR1 MNHNY, CDR2 SVGAGI (reference sequence). CDR3 region: CASSYGTGALSPLHF. The CDR3 DNA reads as TGTGCCAGCAGCTACGGGACAGGGGCGTTGTCACCCCTCCACTTT.

The J gene is TRBJ1-1, the V gene TRBV9; D gene ambiguous. Germline CDR1 reads SGDLS; CDR2 reads YYNGEE. V was cut by 0 bases and J by 0 bases, with 3 bases left in between. The CDR3 runs to 13 residues. The CDR3 nucleotides read TGTGCCAGCAGCGTAGCTATGAACACTGAAGCTTTCTTT. Its translation is CASSVAMNTEAFF.

The chain combines TRBV7-2 with TRBJ2-7; TRBD2 is a possible D gene (5 bases). The CDR3 runs 16 residues. Trimming stripped 5 bases from V and 7 bases from J, with 24 bases between. The V gene's germline CDR1 is SGHTA and CDR2 FQGNSA. The CDR3 loop is CASSPLRRTLPGEQYF. CDR3 sequence (DNA): TGTGCCAGCAGCCCGCTCAGGCGGACCCTACCGGGGGAGCAGTACTTC.

The genes are TRBV5-4 and TRBJ2-7; 10 positions agree with TRBD1. Germline V gene data show CDR1 as SGHNT and CDR2 as YYREEE (reference sequence). The V segment lost 2 bases and the J segment 5 bases; nucleotides outside the gene matches: 4. This CDR3 spans 14 amino acids. The CDR3 DNA reads TGTGCCAGCAGCTTCCGGGACAGGGGCCACGAGCAGTACTTC. Its protein product is CASSFRDRGHEQYF.

The CDR3, as DNA: TGTGCCAGCAGCTTAGTTAGCGGTTCGGCGGCCGAGCAGTACTTC. It translates to CASSLVSGSAAEQYF. The chain employs TRBV7-2 and TRBJ2-7; a possible D gene is TRBD2 (6 bases). Trimming stripped 1 base from V and 6 bases from J, with 16 bases between. The CDR3 runs to 15 residues. Germline CDR1 SGHTA, CDR2 FQGNSA. The full variable domain, in which reference TRBV7-2 and TRBJ2-7 provide the parts outside the CDR3, is GAGVSQSPSNKVTEKGKDVELRCDPISGHTALYWYRQSLGQGLEFLIYFQGNSAPDKSGLPSDRFSAERTGGSVSTLTIQRTQQEDSAVYLCASSLVSGSAAEQYFGPGTRLTVT.

This clone is a singleton in its sample. The chain combines TRBV19 with TRBJ1-5, with D maybe TRBD1 (5 bases). CDR3 length: 16 amino acids. V lost 6 bases to trimming and J lost 7 bases, with 22 bases between them. CDR1 and CDR2 (germline): LNHDA, SQIVND (reference sequence). This chain's CDR3 is CASSAAGGQYRQPQHF. The CDR3 DNA follows: TGTGCCAGTAGCGCGGCGGGGGGTCAGTACCGGCAGCCCCAGCATTTT.

The chain recombines TRBV30 with TRBJ1-4; D gene ambiguous. CDR1 and CDR2 from the germline V gene are GTSNPN and SVGIG (reference sequence). The CDR3 runs to 13 residues. Between the trimmed V and J ends, which lost 1 base and 7 bases, there was a span of 10 bases. CDR3 DNA sequence: TGTGCCTGGAGTGCACGGGTGGGTGAAAAACTGTTTTTT. It encodes CAWSARVGEKLFF.

This clone is a singleton in its sample. The missing conserved phenylalanine or tryptophan at the end of this CDR3 makes a read error likely. The CDR3 loop is CASSLTGENTEAFV. As DNA, the CDR3 is TGTGCCAGCAGCTTGACAGGGGAGAACACTGAAGCTTTCGTT. The chain couples TRBV7-6 to TRBJ1-1, with TRBD1 identical over 8 bases. Germline values: CDR1 SGHVS, CDR2 FNYEAQ. The CDR3 length is 14 residues. After removal of 3 bases from V and 1 base from J, the junction contained 1 base not matched to a gene.

The chain combines TRBV7-9 with TRBJ2-7; 10 bases are shared with TRBD1. Germline V gives CDR1 SEHNR, CDR2 FQNEAQ (reference sequence). The CDR3 loop spans 17 amino acids. V lost 4 bases and J lost 5; bases outside the gene matches: 14. In nucleotides, the CDR3 is TGTGCCAGCAGCTCTAAAAGTGGGGGACAGGGGAGACACGAGCAGTACTTC. Translated, it gives CASSSKSGGQGRHEQYF.

The rearrangement joins TRBV10-2 to TRBJ1-2; perhaps TRBD1 as D (5 bases). In germline, CDR1 is WSHSY, CDR2 SAAADI. CDR3 length equals 14 residues. The V gene lost 3 bases and the J gene lost 6 bases, with 14 bases spanning the gap. CDR3 region: CASSDSGRVDGYTF. The CDR3 coding sequence is TGCGCCAGCAGTGATTCAGGCAGGGTGGATGGCTACACCTTC.

The chain combines TRBV28 with TRBJ1-1, with D possibly being TRBD1 (5 bases). The CDR3 has 14 amino acids. Germline V gene data show CDR1 as MDHEN and CDR2 as SYDVKM. V gave up 3 bases and J gave up 1 base, with 9 bases separating them. CDR3 in DNA: TGTGCCAGCAGTTTTGGGGGGGGGAACACTGAAGCTTTCTTT. It yields the protein CASSFGGGNTEAFF.